The clone carrying this T cell receptor beta chain was observed at least ten times. No antigen is known for it. Combining a sample-barcoded 5' primer with a J-beta primer mix, a second PCR ran for roughly 6 to 12 cycles. TCRdb re-called the 5' RACE reads with MiXCR, one entry per CDR3 protein. The data show 730,000 or so distinct CDR3 sequences, roughly 47% seen once. Caucasian individuals from Russia who were healthy and aged about 6 to 90 acted as donors. The sample originates from a study of blood T cells in healthy people across ages. Study findings and constraints: PBMCs that were unsorted prevented a conclusive naive versus antigen-experienced comparison. Donors of long life had a larger count of naive CD4+ cells and greater diversity than aged donors.

Germline V gene lookup returns CDR1 SGDLS and CDR2 YYNGEE. CDR3 length: 14 amino acids. Trimming took off 3 bases at V and 4 bases at J, with 13 bases between the two ends. Sequencing was performed on blood. This receptor was identified in a woman aged 55-70 years in good health. This rearrangement joins TRBV9 to TRBJ1-2; D unresolved. The CDR3 coding sequence is TGTGCCAGCAGCGAAAACATCGTCGGCTATGGCTACACCTTC. It specifies CASSENIVGYGYTF.